Listed below are T cell receptor beta chains from one sample, sequenced in a study of early T cells in non-severe SARS-CoV-2 infection. Via MiXCR, TCRdb re-called the 5' RACE reads, giving one row per CDR3 protein. The sample has 70,000 to 75,000 distinct CDR3 sequences; roughly 13% are singletons. Specimen: whole blood. These TCRs come from an adult who was a healthcare worker with PCR-confirmed SARS-CoV-2 infection or an uninfected control (not recorded which). Both conserved end residues are part of each CDR3. D genes are given only for firm matches. Rows give clone size only sometimes, using once, few, many, or a class for an expanded clone.

J	V	size	D	DNA	CDR3
TRBJ2-1	TRBV12-3/TRBV12-4	few	TRBD2	TGTGCCAGCAGTCTAGGCCTAGCGGGGGGTGACAATGAGCAGTTCTTC	CASSLGLAGGDNEQFF
TRBJ1-1	TRBV7-9	many	NA	TGTGCCAGCAGGGCCGGGCCCCACCTGAACACTGAAGCTTTCTTT	CASRAGPHLNTEAFF
TRBJ1-6	TRBV9	few	NA	TGTGCCAGCAGCGAGGACCCCTATAATTCACCCCTCCACTTT	CASSEDPYNSPLHF
TRBJ2-4	TRBV7-9	many	NA	TGTGCCAGCAGTCTCACCGTGGGGGTAGCCAAAAACATTCAGTACTTC	CASSLTVGVAKNIQYF
TRBJ1-2	TRBV20-1	NA	NA	TGCAGTGCTCCGCCGGGAGGGGGTGAGGCTAACTATGGCTACACCTTC	CSAPPGGGEANYGYTF
TRBJ2-2	TRBV9	few	NA	TGTGCCAGCAGCGTAGCTCACACGGGTTTAGGGGAGCTGTTTTTT	CASSVAHTGLGELFF
TRBJ2-4	TRBV28	few	NA	TGTGCCAGCCAGGGGAAAAACATTCAGTACTTC	CASQGKNIQYF
TRBJ2-5	TRBV6-1	NA	TRBD2	TGTGCCAGCAGTGTAGCGGGGGTTATATTCCAAGAGACCCAGTACTTC	CASSVAGVIFQETQYF
TRBJ1-6	TRBV6-1	NA	NA	TGTGCCAGCAGTGAGGTGAACAGGAAGCCCCTCCACTTT	CASSEVNRKPLHF
TRBJ1-5	TRBV7-9	many	NA	TGTGCCAGCAGCTTAGACACCTATCAGCCCCAGCATTTT	CASSLDTYQPQHF
TRBJ2-7	TRBV5-4	NA	NA	TGTGCCAGCAGGGGACCCGGGACATCCTTCCAGTACTTC	CASRGPGTSFQYF
TRBJ2-7	TRBV6-5	many	TRBD1	TGTGCCAGCAGTTACTCGGGACAGGGGAACTCCTACGAGCAGTACTTC	CASSYSGQGNSYEQYF
TRBJ1-6	TRBV7-2	many	NA	TGTGCCAGCAGCTTAGCAGGGCAGAATAATTCACCCCTCCACTTT	CASSLAGQNNSPLHF
TRBJ1-6	TRBV18	many	NA	TGTGCCAGCTCACCTAACAGGGAACGGATTTCACCCCTCCACTTT	CASSPNRERISPLHF
TRBJ1-5	TRBV6-1	many	NA	TGTGCCAGCAGTGAACAGGGCAATCAGCCCCAGCATTTT	CASSEQGNQPQHF
TRBJ1-2	TRBV7-3	many	NA	TGTGCCAGCAGCCCGGGGGATGGCTATGGCTACACCTTC	CASSPGDGYGYTF
TRBJ1-4	TRBV6-5	NA	NA	TGTGCCAGCAGTTACTCGACAGCGAACAATGAAAAACTGTTTTTT	CASSYSTANNEKLFF
TRBJ2-2	TRBV19	NA	NA	TGTGCCAGTAGTATAGAATCGGTCGGGCCCGGGGAGCTGTTTTTT	CASSIESVGPGELFF
TRBJ2-3	TRBV20-1	few	TRBD1	TGCAGTGCAAGACAGGGGTTGGGCACAGATACGCAGTATTTT	CSARQGLGTDTQYF
TRBJ2-1	TRBV11-3	NA	NA	TGTGCCAGCAGCTTAGTGGGGGCATCACAATATGAGCAGTTCTTC	CASSLVGASQYEQFF
TRBJ2-5	TRBV28	NA	TRBD1	TGTGTCGTTACAGGGGTAGAGACCCAGTACTTC	CVVTGVETQYF
TRBJ2-4	TRBV28	NA	NA	TGTGCCAGCAGTCCGATTGGGGGCCTAAACATTCAGTACTTC	CASSPIGGLNIQYF
TRBJ2-1	TRBV29-1	few	NA	TGCAGCGTTGCGTCGACTACCTCCTACAATGAGCAGTTCTTC	CSVASTTSYNEQFF
TRBJ1-1	TRBV29-1	NA	NA	TGCAGCGTCATCGACTTGAACACTGAAGCTTTCTTT	CSVIDLNTEAFF
TRBJ2-5	TRBV11-2	NA	NA	TGTGCCAGCAGCTTGGTCGCGGGGAGACAAGAGACCCAGTACTTC	CASSLVAGRQETQYF
TRBJ1-1	TRBV11-2	few	NA	TGTGCCAGCAGCTTTTTAGGGCGCACTGAAGCTTTCTTT	CASSFLGRTEAFF
TRBJ1-4	TRBV28	few	NA	TGTGCCAGCAGCAGTACGAAGTTCGAACTGTTTTTT	CASSSTKFELFF
TRBJ2-2	TRBV20-1	many	NA	TGCAGTGCGGGCCGGGGTACCGGGGAGCTGTTTTTT	CSAGRGTGELFF
TRBJ1-1	TRBV7-2	few	NA	TGTGCCAGCAGCTTAAAGCTTCCGGACACTGAAGCTTTCTTT	CASSLKLPDTEAFF
TRBJ1-4	TRBV14	many	NA	TGTGCCAGCAGCCAAGCCAGGGGAACTAATGAAAAACTGTTTTTT	CASSQARGTNEKLFF
TRBJ1-4	TRBV3-1	many	NA	TGTGCCAGCAGCCAAGGCAGGTCTGTTGAAAAACTGTTTTTT	CASSQGRSVEKLFF